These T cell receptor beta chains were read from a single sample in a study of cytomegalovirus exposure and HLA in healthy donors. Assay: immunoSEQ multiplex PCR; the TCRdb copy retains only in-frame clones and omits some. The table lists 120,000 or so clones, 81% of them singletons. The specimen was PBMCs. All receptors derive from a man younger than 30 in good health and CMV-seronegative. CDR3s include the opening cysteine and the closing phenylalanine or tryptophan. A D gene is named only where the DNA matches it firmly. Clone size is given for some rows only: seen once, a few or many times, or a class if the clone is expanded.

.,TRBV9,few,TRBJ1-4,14,TGTGCCAGCAGCGTAGGCCAGGGGAATGAAAAACTGTTTTTT,CASSVGQGNEKLFF
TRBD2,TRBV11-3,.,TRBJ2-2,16,TGTGCCAGCAGCTCAACTAGCGGGGTGAACACCGGGGAGCTGTTTTTT,CASSSTSGVNTGELFF
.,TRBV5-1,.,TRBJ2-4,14,TGCGCCAGCAGCTTGCGAGCCCGGGAAGACATTCAGTACTTC,CASSLRAREDIQYF
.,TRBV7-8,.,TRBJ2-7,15,TGTGCCAGCAGCTTAGCTAGGTCAGGGGCGTACGAGCAGTACTTC,CASSLARSGAYEQYF
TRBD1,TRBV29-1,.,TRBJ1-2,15,TGCAGCGTTCTGGGACAGGGGACTTATAACTATGGCTACACCTTC,CSVLGQGTYNYGYTF
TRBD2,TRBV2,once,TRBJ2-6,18,TGTGCCAGCAGCGGACTAGCGGGGGGGCCAGGTGGGGCCAACGTCCTGACTTTC,CASSGLAGGPGGANVLTF
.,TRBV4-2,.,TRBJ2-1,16,TGTGCCAGCAGCCAAGATACGCCAGGGAGGCTGGGTGAGCAGTTCTTC,CASSQDTPGRLGEQFF
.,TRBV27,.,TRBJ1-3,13,TGTGCCAGTTCACAGGGTGCTGGAAACACCATATATTTT,CASSQGAGNTIYF
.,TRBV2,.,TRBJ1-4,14,TGTGCCAGCAGTTTTTGGAGCGCTATTGAAAAACTGTTTTTT,CASSFWSAIEKLFF
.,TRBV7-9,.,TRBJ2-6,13,TGTGCCATGGCGGGTACTGGGGCCAACGTCCTGACTTTC,CAMAGTGANVLTF
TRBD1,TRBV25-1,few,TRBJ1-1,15,TGTGCCAGCAGTCCACCGACAGGGGGGTTCGCTGAAGCTTTCTTT,CASSPPTGGFAEAFF
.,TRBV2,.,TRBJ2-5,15,TGTGCCAGCAGTGGCGCGGGACTCCCGAGAGAGACCCAGTACTTC,CASSGAGLPRETQYF
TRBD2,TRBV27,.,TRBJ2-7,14,TGTGCCAGCAGTCCCCGGGGGGGAGGGAACGAGCAGTACTTC,CASSPRGGGNEQYF
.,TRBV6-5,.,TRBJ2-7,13,TGTGCCAGCAGCAATTCAGGGTTCGGCGAGCAGTACTTC,CASSNSGFGEQYF
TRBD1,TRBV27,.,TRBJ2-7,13,TGTGCCAGCAGTTACGGACAGGGCTACGAGCAGTACTTC,CASSYGQGYEQYF
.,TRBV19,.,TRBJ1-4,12,TGTGCCACCTATGGGGGCAATGAAAAACTGTTTTTT,CATYGGNEKLFF
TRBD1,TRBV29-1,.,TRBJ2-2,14,TGCAGCGTAGAGGGGACAGTGAACACCGGGGAGCTGTTTTTT,CSVEGTVNTGELFF
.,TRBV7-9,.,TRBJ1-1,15,TGTGCCAGCAGCTTAGCGGACGGGGTGGCCACTGAAGCTTTCTTT,CASSLADGVATEAFF
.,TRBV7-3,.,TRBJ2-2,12,TGTGCCAGCAGCCTACCCCCCGGGGAGCTGTTTTTT,CASSLPPGELFF
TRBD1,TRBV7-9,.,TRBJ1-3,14,TGTGCCAGCAGCCCTTGGACAGGGGACAACACCATATATTTT,CASSPWTGDNTIYF
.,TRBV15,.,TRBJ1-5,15,TGTGCCACCAGCAGAGATACCGTAGGCAATCAGCCCCAGCATTTT,CATSRDTVGNQPQHF
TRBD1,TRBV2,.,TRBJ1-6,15,TGTGCCAGCAGGATGGACAGGGGAAGAAATTCCCCCCTCCACTTT,CASRMDRGRNSPLHF
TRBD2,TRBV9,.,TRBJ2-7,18,TGTGCCAGCAGCGTAGAAGGTAGCGGGGGGGCCCTGGGTTTCGAGCAGTACTTC,CASSVEGSGGALGFEQYF
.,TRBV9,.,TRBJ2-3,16,TGTGCCAGCAGCCCACGCGGGGACCTTGGTGCAGATACGCAGTATTTT,CASSPRGDLGADTQYF
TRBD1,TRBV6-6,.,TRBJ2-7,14,TGTGCCAGCAGCCCAGGGACAGCCTCCTACGAGCAGTACTTC,CASSPGTASYEQYF
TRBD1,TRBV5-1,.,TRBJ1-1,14,TGCGCCAGCAGCGTGGACAGGGGGAACACTGAAGATTTCTTT,CASSVDRGNTEDFF
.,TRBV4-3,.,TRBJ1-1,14,TGCGCCAGCAGCCCGGGTGTGGGGGGCACTGAAGCTTTCTTT,CASSPGVGGTEAFF
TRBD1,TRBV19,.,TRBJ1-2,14,TGTGCCAGTAAACCGGACAGGGCTAACTATGGCTACACCTTC,CASKPDRANYGYTF
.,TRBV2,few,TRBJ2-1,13,TGTGCCAGCAGCACGGGGGGCATAAATGAGCAGTTCTTC,CASSTGGINEQFF
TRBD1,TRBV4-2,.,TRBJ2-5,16,TGTGCCAGCAGCCTTCGGACAGGGGGCGAACGGAGGACCCAGTACTTC,CASSLRTGGERRTQYF